Listed below are T cell receptor beta chains from one sample, sequenced in a study of immune evolution from preneoplasia to lung adenocarcinoma. Libraries were prepared by immunoSEQ multiplex PCR; TCRdb keeps only in-frame clonotypes and omits some of them. The sample consists of around 6,100 clones, approximately 74% of them appearing once. The specimen was FFPE adjacent normal lung tissue. These receptors all stem from a donor at least 70 years old with lung adenocarcinoma. Both conserved end residues are part of each CDR3. D genes are given only for firm matches. Rows may omit the clone size; those that give it use once, few, many or a size class.

.	TRBV27	.	TRBJ2-3	TGTGCCAGCAGACCTAGGACAGTTACTAGCACAGATACGCAGTATTTT	CASRPRTVTSTDTQYF
.	TRBV30	.	TRBJ1-5	TGTGCCTGGAGCAGCCTTTATAGCAATCAGCCCCAGCATTTT	CAWSSLYSNQPQHF
few	TRBV19	TRBD1	TRBJ1-4	TGTGCCAGTAGGCCATGGACAGGGAGAAGTGAAAAACTGTTTTTT	CASRPWTGRSEKLFF
.	TRBV5-1	.	TRBJ1-1	TGCGCCAGCAGCCGATTCGGGACGTTGGACACTGAAGCTTTCTTT	CASSRFGTLDTEAFF
once	TRBV23-1	TRBD2	TRBJ2-1	TGCGCCAGCAGTCACCCCGCCGGGGGACTACACCGATACAATGAGCAGTTCTTC	CASSHPAGGLHRYNEQFF
.	TRBV18	.	TRBJ1-6	TGTGCCAGCTCACCCAGGAGCTCCTATAATTCACCCCTCCACTTT	CASSPRSSYNSPLHF
.	TRBV28	.	TRBJ2-3	TGTGCCAGCAGCAGCCCCACAGATACGCAGTATTTT	CASSSPTDTQYF
.	TRBV5-1	.	TRBJ2-7	TGCGCCAGCAGCAACGGACAGCGGAATTTCTACGAGCAGTACTTC	CASSNGQRNFYEQYF
.	TRBV30	.	TRBJ1-1	TGTGCCTGGGCAGCGAACACTGAAGCTTTCTTT	CAWAANTEAFF
.	TRBV20-1	.	TRBJ2-1	TGCAGTGCTAGATATGACAATGAGCAGTTCTTC	CSARYDNEQFF
.	TRBV30	TRBD1	TRBJ1-5	TGTGCCTGGAAACTCCCGGGGACAGGGGGACAGCCCCAGCATTTT	CAWKLPGTGGQPQHF
.	TRBV7-8	.	TRBJ1-5	TGTGCCAGCAGCTTAGTGAGGACAACTAGCAATCAGCCCCAGCATTTT	CASSLVRTTSNQPQHF
.	TRBV4-2	.	TRBJ2-1	TGTGCCAGCAGCCAAGATACGGAAAGCTCCTACAATGAGCAGTTCTTC	CASSQDTESSYNEQFF
.	TRBV15	.	TRBJ1-2	TGTGCCACCAGCCTCGGTAGGAGTGGCTACACCTTC	CATSLGRSGYTF
once	TRBV2	.	TRBJ2-1	TGTGCCAGCAGTGAACTGCAGGGTGAGAATGAGCAGTTCTTC	CASSELQGENEQFF
.	TRBV4-2	.	TRBJ1-1	TGTGCCAGCAGCCAAGGGCAGGGACCGAACACTGAAGCTTTCTTT	CASSQGQGPNTEAFF
.	TRBV4-1	TRBD1	TRBJ2-4	TGCGCCAGCAGCCGGGACAGATTAGCCAAAAACATTCAGTACTTC	CASSRDRLAKNIQYF
.	TRBV19	TRBD1	TRBJ1-5	TGTGCCAGTAGCCTGGGGACAGCGGGAGATCAGCCCCAGCATTTT	CASSLGTAGDQPQHF
.	TRBV18	.	TRBJ1-2	TGTGCCAGCCGACGTTCCCCGGCGGGAAACTATGGCTACACCTTC	CASRRSPAGNYGYTF
.	TRBV5-1	TRBD2	TRBJ2-3	TGCGCCAGCAACCCGCATAGCGGGAGGGCCTCGACAGATACGCAGTATTTT	CASNPHSGRASTDTQYF
.	TRBV28	TRBD1	TRBJ1-2	TGTGCCAGCAGTTCGCCCTCGACAGGGACCTACGGCTACACCTTC	CASSSPSTGTYGYTF
.	TRBV5-4	.	TRBJ2-3	TGTGCCAGCAGCCTGGGGACTCCCCCAGATACGCAGTATTTT	CASSLGTPPDTQYF
few	TRBV6-1	.	TRBJ1-1	TGTGCCAGCAGTGTTAGGGGAGGAACTGAAGCTTTCTTT	CASSVRGGTEAFF
.	TRBV7-8	.	TRBJ1-1	TGTGCCAGCACCCCTGGTAATGGCAACACTGAAGCTTTCTTT	CASTPGNGNTEAFF
.	TRBV7-2	.	TRBJ2-7	TGTGCCAGCAGCTTAAGCTTGGTACGCTCCTACGAGCAGTACTTC	CASSLSLVRSYEQYF
.	TRBV18	.	TRBJ1-1	TGTGCCAGCTCCCCCAGAGGGGGAGGGGCCACTGAAGCTTTCTTT	CASSPRGGGATEAFF
.	TRBV18	TRBD1	TRBJ1-1	TGTGCCAGCTCACCAGGGACAGCAAAATCTGAAGCTTTCTTT	CASSPGTAKSEAFF
.	TRBV11-2	TRBD2	TRBJ2-3	TGTGCCAGCAGCCGCAAACTAGCGGGGGCCCACACAGATACGCAGTATTTT	CASSRKLAGAHTDTQYF
.	TRBV4-1	.	TRBJ1-2	TGCGCCAGCAGCTCCCAGGGCCAGGGCTATGGCTACACCTTC	CASSSQGQGYGYTF
.	TRBV30	.	TRBJ1-5	TGTGCCTGGAGTGTTACAGGGAGAAATAGCAATCAGCCCCAGCATTTT	CAWSVTGRNSNQPQHF
.	TRBV7-9	.	TRBJ1-2	TGTGCCAGCAGCTCGACACCGACCCGGGTCGATGGCTACACCTTC	CASSSTPTRVDGYTF
.	TRBV27	TRBD1	TRBJ1-1	TGTGCCAGCAGCCTTACAGGGGATGAAGCTTTCTTT	CASSLTGDEAFF
.	TRBV11-3	TRBD2	TRBJ2-7	TGTGCCAGCAGCCCCCCGGTTCTAGCGGGGAGTTACGAGCAGTACTTC	CASSPPVLAGSYEQYF
.	TRBV18	.	TRBJ2-3	TGTGCCAGCTCCGCTGTGACAGATACGCAGTATTTT	CASSAVTDTQYF
.	TRBV18	TRBD1	TRBJ2-1	TGTGCCAGCTCACCACCACAGGGGCCCGCGATCGTTGAGCAGTTCTTC	CASSPPQGPAIVEQFF
few	TRBV7-9	.	TRBJ1-1	TGTGCCAGCAGCTTAGAAGGGCAGAACACTGAAGCTTTCTTT	CASSLEGQNTEAFF
.	TRBV5-6	.	TRBJ2-7	TGTGCCAGCAGCCTGAGGAACTCCTACGAGCAGTACTTC	CASSLRNSYEQYF
once	TRBV4-1	TRBD1	TRBJ1-2	TGCGCCAGCAGCCAAGATCCAGGGGGAACTTTGATAAGATATGGCTACACCTTC	CASSQDPGGTLIRYGYTF
.	TRBV5-1	.	TRBJ1-4	TGCGCCAGCAGCTTGGGTGGGTCAACTAATGAAAAACTGTTTTTT	CASSLGGSTNEKLFF
few	TRBV29-1	.	TRBJ2-7	TGCAGCGTTGGGACTCCCCTGAAGGCCTACGAGCAGTACTTC	CSVGTPLKAYEQYF
.	TRBV30	.	TRBJ1-5	TGTGCCTGGAGTGTGGGAGCACATCAGCCCCAGCATTTT	CAWSVGAHQPQHF
.	TRBV28	TRBD2	TRBJ2-1	TGTGCCAGCGGAAAACTTAGCGGGGGGGCGAATGAGCAGTTCTTC	CASGKLSGGANEQFF
.	TRBV2	.	TRBJ1-6	TGTGCCAGCAGTGTCGGGGATTCACCCCTCCACTTT	CASSVGDSPLHF
.	TRBV19	.	TRBJ1-2	TGTGCCAGTAGTCCCTCCTACAGGGACAACGGAAGAGGAGGCTACACCTTC	CASSPSYRDNGRGGYTF
.	TRBV6-1	.	TRBJ1-4	TGTGCCAGCGCCGGGACGGCCTATGAAAAACTGTTTTTT	CASAGTAYEKLFF
few	TRBV2	TRBD1	TRBJ2-5	TGTGCCAGTTTGGGACAGGAAGAGACCCAGTACTTC	CASLGQEETQYF
.	TRBV27	.	TRBJ2-7	TGTGCCAGCAGCAAAGGGACAAGCTTACGCGAGCAGTACTTC	CASSKGTSLREQYF
.	TRBV7-9	.	TRBJ2-4	TGTGCCAGCAGCTTAGGTGGGACTTACGACATTCAGTACTTC	CASSLGGTYDIQYF
.	TRBV19	.	TRBJ2-3	TGTGCCAGTATCGGGTTGGGCACAGATACGCAGTATTTT	CASIGLGTDTQYF
.	TRBV28	.	TRBJ1-5	TGTGCCAGCAGTTTAAGTCCCCAGCCCCAGCATTTT	CASSLSPQPQHF
.	TRBV12-5	.	TRBJ2-2	TGTGCTAGTGCCCGGGACTCCGCGAACACCGGGGAGCTGTTTTTT	CASARDSANTGELFF
.	TRBV6-6	TRBD1	TRBJ1-1	TGTGCCAGCAGTCCCAGGACAGGGCCCACTGAAGCTTTCTTT	CASSPRTGPTEAFF
.	TRBV7-3	TRBD2	TRBJ2-1	TGTGCCAGCAGCTTGAATAGCGGGAGCTTAGGTGAGCAGTTCTTC	CASSLNSGSLGEQFF
.	TRBV29-1	.	TRBJ1-2	TGCAGCGACTCCTTGGGGGGGGACTATGGCTACACCTTC	CSDSLGGDYGYTF
few	TRBV13	.	TRBJ2-7	TGTGCCAGCAGCCCGGGACGTTCAGGGGAGCAGTACTTC	CASSPGRSGEQYF
.	TRBV20-1	.	TRBJ1-2	TGCAGTGCTGGACACAGGGTCGGCTACACCTTC	CSAGHRVGYTF
once	TRBV30	.	TRBJ2-3	TGTGCCTGGAGTGTCTACACAGATACGCAGTATTTT	CAWSVYTDTQYF
.	TRBV11-3	.	TRBJ1-6	TGTGCCAGCAGCTCCCGGACATCGGGTGGCACACCCCTCCACTTT	CASSSRTSGGTPLHF
.	TRBV29-1	TRBD1	TRBJ1-2	TGCAGCGCGTACCCGGGACAGCTTAGTGGCTACACCTTC	CSAYPGQLSGYTF